This T cell receptor beta chain was identified in a study of chemoradiotherapy in HPV16-positive cancers. Regarding the study as a whole: HPV-specific T cells were functionally defined from only a couple of HPV16-positive patients. During treatment, candidate HPV-specific clones and E7-related motifs expanded in tumor.

Repeated repertoire sampling spanned the course of chemoradiotherapy. V lost 1 base to trimming and J lost 0 bases, with 10 bases between them. This CDR3 is 15 amino acids long. Germline lookup yields CDR1 MNHNS and CDR2 SASEGT. About this clone itself: What it binds is unknown.

Profiled with immunoSEQ multiplex PCR; TCRdb holds only in-frame clones, not every one. Found here are some 1,800 clones, more than 80% of them singletons; the top ten hold less than 3.5%. The genes are TRBV6-1 and TRBJ2-7; maybe TRBD2 (6 bases). The origin of this receptor is a human donor with HPV-associated anogenital cancer. Sample: tumor tissue, taken from a patient who underwent chemoradiotherapy. The CDR3 bases are TGTGCCAGCAGTGAAGTGGGGGGTTTCTCCTACGAGCAGTACTTC. Protein sequence: CASSEVGGFSYEQYF.